Listed here are 14 T cell receptor beta chains from one sample, sequenced in a study of blood T cell repertoires in COVID-19. This table comes from immunoSEQ multiplex PCR, and its TCRdb copy is limited to in-frame clones, with some not included. The sample contains about 59,000 clones, more than 80% of which appear only once. The sequenced sample consisted of peripheral blood. The receptors derive from an elderly man with acute or convalescent COVID-19.

In regard to this clone: A junction end diverges from the germline sequence, so it may reflect a read error. The chain carries TRBV7-7 and TRBJ2-5, with 8 positions matching TRBD2. The CDR3 runs to 13 residues. The germline V gene has CDR1 SSHAT and CDR2 FNYEAQ (reference sequence). CDR3 in amino acids: CASSSGGAETQYF. In DNA, the CDR3 is TGTGCTAGCAGCTCCGGGGGGGCAGAGACCCAGTACTTC.

V usage is TRBV10-1 and J usage is TRBJ2-7, with 7 bases that match TRBD1. CDR3 length equals 13 residues. The ends lost 8 bases at V and 1 base at J; junction bases unmatched: 5. Germline CDR1 is WNHNN and CDR2 is SYGVQD (reference sequence). The CDR3 DNA is TGCGCCAGCTTGGGACAGAGATCCTACGAGCAGTACTTC. Translating it yields CASLGQRSYEQYF.

The rearrangement links TRBV3-1 (or the pseudogene TRBV3-2) to TRBJ2-2; D is perhaps TRBD1 (6 bases). V was trimmed by 8 bases and J by 4 bases, leaving 20 bases between them. Germline CDR1 and CDR2: LGHDT and YNNKEL (reference sequence). The CDR3 consists of 16 residues. The CDR3 DNA reads TGTGCCAGCGGGGGCATGACCTCGGCGGGCACCGGGGAGCTGTTTTTT. It yields the protein CASGGMTSAGTGELFF.

CDR3 nucleotide sequence: TGCGCCAGCAGCCTTACCTCCATTCGGGGCACCGGGGAGCTGTTTTTT. Encoded protein: CASSLTSIRGTGELFF. V and J are TRBV5-1 and TRBJ2-2; TRBD2 might be the D (5 bases). This CDR3 is built from 16 residues. Between the trimmed V and J ends, which lost 4 bases and 4 bases, there was a span of 17 bases. CDR1 and CDR2 (germline): SGHRS, YFSETQ.

The V and J genes are TRBV5-1 and TRBJ2-5, with 8 bases aligning to TRBD2. Per germline, CDR1 SGHRS and CDR2 YFSETQ. The CDR3 length is 17 residues. The V segment lost 2 bases and the J segment 5 bases; nucleotides outside the gene matches: 14. CDR3 in DNA: TGCGCCAGCAGCTTCAAACTAGCGGATGGGAGGGGGGAGACCCAGTACTTC. Translated, it gives CASSFKLADGRGETQYF.

The rearrangement links TRBV10-3 to TRBJ1-5, with D unresolved. With 4 bases removed from V and 2 bases from J, the gap between germline ends came to 3 bases. CDR1 and CDR2 from the germline V gene are ENHRY and SYGVKD. This CDR3 has 12 residues. The CDR3 reads CAISAGNQPQHF. DNA for the CDR3: TGTGCCATCAGTGCAGGCAATCAGCCCCAGCATTTT.

This chain links TRBV19 with TRBJ1-4, with D possibly being TRBD1 (5 bases). Per the germline V gene, CDR1 is LNHDA and CDR2 is SQIVND (reference sequence). The CDR3 sequence is 15 residues long. Trimming stripped 5 bases from V and 6 bases from J, with 16 bases between. The CDR3: CASSLNSGQDEKLFF. In DNA, the CDR3 is TGTGCCAGTAGTCTAAATTCAGGGCAAGATGAAAAACTGTTTTTT.

The chain recombines TRBV20-1 with TRBJ1-5; no clear D. CDR1 is DFQATT, CDR2 SNEGSKA, per germline (reference sequence). The CDR3 is 11 residues long. The germline V and J ends were trimmed by 5 bases and 9 bases, with 11 bases remaining between them. The DNA of the CDR3 is TGCAGTGCTGGATCGCGGGGGCCCCAGCATTTT. Translation gives CSAGSRGPQHF.

This clone was seen just once. The gene calls are TRBV2 and TRBJ2-1, with 8 bases that match TRBD1. Trimming cost V 6 bases and J 5 bases; bases outside gene matches: 12. Germline V gene sequence: CDR1 SNHLY, CDR2 FYNNEI. The CDR3 is 16 amino acids. The DNA for the CDR3 is TGTGCCAGCAGAGTACAGGGGGGAGGTAGAAACAATGAGCAGTTCTTC. Amino acid sequence: CASRVQGGGRNNEQFF.

This chain uses TRBV3-1 (or the pseudogene TRBV3-2) with TRBJ1-1; tentatively, D is TRBD1 (5 bases). Germline V gene data show CDR1 as LGHDT and CDR2 as YNNKEL (reference sequence). V gave up 4 bases and J gave up 5 bases, with 11 bases separating them. The CDR3 contains 13 residues. CDR3: CASSPSGGTEAFF. CDR3 in DNA: TGTGCCAGCAGCCCGAGCGGGGGTACTGAAGCTTTCTTT.

V and J are TRBV20-1 and TRBJ1-1; possible D gene TRBD1, 5 bases. Germline values: CDR1 DFQATT, CDR2 SNEGSKA (reference sequence). Between the trimmed V and J ends, which lost 6 bases and 6 bases, there was a span of 11 bases. There are 11 residues in the CDR3. CDR3 region: CSARRGSEAFF. CDR3 nucleotides: TGCAGTGCAAGAAGGGGATCTGAAGCTTTCTTT.

This rearrangement joins TRBV2 to TRBJ2-2; 11 nucleotides align to TRBD1. V was pared by 6 bases and J by 5 bases, with 8 bases of the junction left unmatched. The CDR3 extends over 16 amino acids. In germline, CDR1 is SNHLY, CDR2 FYNNEI. DNA of the CDR3: TGTGCCAGCAGACTTGGCGGGACAGGGGGAACCGGGGAGCTGTTTTTT. It specifies CASRLGGTGGTGELFF. Full variable domain (outside the CDR3, taken from reference TRBV2 and TRBJ2-2): EPEVTQTPSHQVTQMGQEVILRCVPISNHLYFYWYRQILGQKVEFLVSFYNNEISEKSEIFDDQFSVERPDGSNFTLKIRSTKLEDSAMYFCASRLGGTGGTGELFFGEGSRLTVL.

This clone was seen just once. The chain has TRBV3-1 (or the pseudogene TRBV3-2) and TRBJ1-5; D may be TRBD1 (6 bases). The CDR3 runs 14 residues. With 1 base removed from V and 9 bases from J, the gap between germline ends came to 13 bases. Germline V gene data show CDR1 as LGHDT and CDR2 as YNNKEL (reference sequence). The CDR3 DNA sequence: TGTGCCAGCAGCCAAGGCTACAGGGTAGGGCCCCAGCATTTT. Its protein is CASSQGYRVGPQHF.

The V call is TRBV10-1, the J call TRBJ1-1, with TRBD1 as a possible D gene (5 bases). This CDR3 comprises 13 residues. Trimming pared 4 bases from V and 0 bases from J, leaving 6 bases between. Germline CDR1 is WNHNN and CDR2 is SYGVQD (reference sequence). The CDR3: CASSGTLNTEAFF. CDR3 coding DNA: TGCGCCAGCAGTGGGACATTGAACACTGAAGCTTTCTTT.